Given below is one T cell receptor (beta chain) in context. Its antigen is not known. The data were obtained in a study of T cell responses to AZD1222 COVID-19 vaccine. Study results and limitations: Only 5 to 7 AZD1222 recipients were seropositive at baseline. Mostly white British, mostly female donors; authors suggested clonal diversity may be underestimated.

The CDR3 loop spans 16 amino acids. V shed 2 bases, J shed 4 bases, and the junction held 8 bases outside the gene matches. Germline V gene data show CDR1 as SNHLY and CDR2 as FYNNEI. The data were produced by immunoSEQ multiplex PCR, yet TCRdb's version contains in-frame clones alone and is incomplete. The data contain around 110,000 clones, approximately 93% of them seen just once; the ten biggest clones take up about 2.7%. The sequenced sample was peripheral blood, obtained on day 0 of AZD1222 vaccination. The gene calls are TRBV2 and TRBJ1-5; 7 bases line up with TRBD1. This TCR derives from an adult in good health. This CDR3 reads CASSEPHRGENQPQHF. The CDR3 DNA follows: TGTGCCAGCAGTGAACCTCACAGGGGCGAAAATCAGCCCCAGCATTTT.